This TCR beta chain was profiled in a study of response to subunit inactivated influenza vaccine. The CDR3 extends over 15 amino acids. Germline V lookup: CDR1 SNHLY, CDR2 FYNNEI. Losses at the gene ends were 6 bases for V and 3 bases for J; bases not matched to a gene: 7. Study-wide findings and caveats: The authors put forward the suggestion that each seasonal influenza vaccination may bring in only a limited number of new T cells.

TCRdb re-derived calls from the RT-PCR reads in MiXCR, one entry per CDR3 protein. The sample yields 500,000 or so distinct CDR3 sequences, about a tenth seen once. For this clonotype: Its antigen is not identified.

Specimen: PBMCs from blood, collected roughly 48 days after vaccination. The chain combines TRBV2 with TRBJ2-3; 9 bases are a match to TRBD2. The source of this sequence is a man aged 50-60 years who received an inactivated influenza vaccine. The CDR3 loop reads CASRISGGKTDTQYF. CDR3 coding DNA: TGTGCCAGCAGGATTAGCGGGGGCAAAACAGATACGCAGTATTTT.